Listed here are 18 T cell receptor beta chains from one sample, sequenced in a study of T cells in Graves' hyperthyroidism and ophthalmopathy. The investigators amplified TCR beta CDR3 regions from RNA transcripts. The HTBI primer set served for first-round RT-PCR of the TCR CDR3. TCRdb fed the multiplex PCR reads into MiXCR, producing one record per CDR3 protein. The data hold more than 550,000 distinct CDR3 sequences, with 15% to 20% observed a single time. What was sequenced was blood. The receptors were gathered from a man aged 45-60 years with Graves' hyperthyroidism.

This clonotype has ten or more counts. This chain joins TRBV30 and TRBJ2-7; D unresolved. This CDR3 is built from 14 residues. CDR1 is GTSNPN and CDR2 is SVGIG in the germline V gene (reference sequence). The V end lost 4 bases, the J end lost 2 bases, and 15 bases lay between the germline ends. In nucleotides, the CDR3 is TGTGCCTGGATGGATAACAGTGGAACCTACGAGCAGTACTTC. The encoded protein is CAWMDNSGTYEQYF.

The chain uses TRBV4-1 and TRBJ1-1; 7 bases fit TRBD1. V was clipped by 5 bases and J by 3 bases; unmatched bases: 6. Germline V gene data show CDR1 as MGHRA and CDR2 as YSYEKL. The CDR3 length is 14 residues. CDR3 in DNA: TGCGCCAGCAGCGATGAGGACAGGTACACTGAAGCTTTCTTT. This translates into CASSDEDRYTEAFF.

The genes are TRBV29-1 and TRBJ2-7, with a possible D match to TRBD1 (6 bases). Germline CDR1 reads SQVTM; CDR2 reads ANQGSEA. Trimming pared 7 bases from V and 6 bases from J, leaving 13 bases between. The CDR3 contains 11 residues. Here the CDR3 reads CSGLSRGEQYF. The CDR3 region has the DNA TGCAGCGGATTGAGCAGGGGCGAGCAGTACTTC.

Many counts were recorded for this clonotype. The rearrangement joins TRBV5-5 to TRBJ1-2; 7 nucleotides line up with TRBD1. This CDR3 is 15 amino acids long. Germline V gives CDR1 SGHKS, CDR2 YYEKEE (reference sequence). The ends lost 0 bases at V and 4 bases at J; junction bases unmatched: 6. The CDR3 loop reads CASSLDPTGIYGYTF. CDR3 nucleotides: TGTGCCAGCAGCTTGGACCCGACAGGGATCTATGGCTACACCTTC.

The gene calls are TRBV11-2 and TRBJ1-1; D is uncertain. Germline CDR1 is SGHAT and CDR2 is FQNNGV. Trimming pared 5 bases from V and 7 bases from J, leaving 11 bases between. This CDR3 has 12 amino acids. Written as DNA, the CDR3 is TGTGCCAGCAGCCCTGGATTTCTTGAAGCTTTCTTT. It is translated as CASSPGFLEAFF. The full variable domain, its missing parts supplied by reference TRBV11-2 and TRBJ1-1, is EAGVAQSPRYKIIEKRQSVAFWCNPISGHATLYWYQQILGQGPKLLIQFQNNGVVDDSQLPKDRFSAERLKGVDSTLKIQPAKLEDSAVYLCASSPGFLEAFFGQGTRLTVV.

This clonotype was counted ten times or more. J is TRBJ2-2 and V is TRBV11-1, with 8 bases aligning to TRBD1. CDR1 is SGHAT and CDR2 is FQDESV in the germline V gene (reference sequence). The CDR3 is made up of 17 amino acids. J lost 4 bases, V lost 4 bases, and 11 bases had no gene match. Here the CDR3 reads CASSSRAAGTGTGELFF. CDR3 nucleotide sequence: TGTGCCAGCAGCTCAAGGGCAGCCGGGACAGGCACCGGGGAGCTGTTTTTT.

The V gene is TRBV28, the J gene TRBJ2-7, with a tentative D call TRBD1 (6 bases). The CDR3 has 14 amino acids. V dropped 6 bases and J dropped 2 bases, with 14 bases sitting between them. CDR1 is MDHEN and CDR2 is SYDVKM in the germline V gene. CDR3 in DNA: TGTGCCAGCAGCTCAGGACAGAGAACCTACGAGCAGTACTTC. Translated, it gives CASSSGQRTYEQYF. Full variable domain (rest looked up from reference TRBV28 and TRBJ2-7): DVKVTQSSRYLVKRTGEKVFLECVQDMDHENMFWYRQDPGLGLRLIYFSYDVKMKEKGDIPEGYSVSREKKERFSLILESASTNQTSMYLCASSSGQRTYEQYFGPGTRLTVT.

This clonotype has at least ten counts. V is TRBV27 and J is TRBJ2-1, with TRBD2 matching over 13 bases. This CDR3 comprises 16 residues. Germline V gives CDR1 MNHEY, CDR2 SMNVEV (reference sequence). The trim removed 4 bases at V and 10 bases at J, leaving 10 bases unmatched. CDR3 amino acids: CASSSGTSGILIEQFF. The DNA for the CDR3 is TGTGCCAGCAGTTCCGGGACTAGCGGGATTCTGATCGAGCAGTTCTTC.

This clonotype was detected many times. The genes are TRBV28 and TRBJ2-7; TRBD1 agrees at 7 bases. Losses at the gene ends were 3 bases for V and 1 base for J; bases not matched to a gene: 9. Germline V gene data show CDR1 as MDHEN and CDR2 as SYDVKM. The CDR3 spans 16 residues. The CDR3 DNA follows: TGTGCCAGCAGTTTTTCGTTCCAGGGGGTTTCCTACGAGCAGTACTTC. As protein: CASSFSFQGVSYEQYF.

This clonotype was counted between two and nine times. This rearrangement joins TRBV7-9 to TRBJ1-5; 11 nucleotides align to TRBD1. V was pared by 1 base and J by 0 bases, with 8 bases of the junction left unmatched. The germline gives CDR1 SEHNR, CDR2 FQNEAQ (reference sequence). The CDR3 has 19 residues. The CDR3 protein is CASSLVGTGGFTSNQPQHF. The DNA for the CDR3 is TGTGCCAGCAGCTTAGTGGGGACAGGGGGTTTTACTAGCAATCAGCCCCAGCATTTT.

At least ten counts were recorded for this clonotype. CDR3 nucleotides: TGTGCCAGCAGTTTACTAGCGGGAGGGCTTTACACAGATACGCAGTATTTT. It encodes CASSLLAGGLYTDTQYF. The chain joins TRBV27 to TRBJ2-3; 12 bases fit TRBD2. This CDR3 has 17 residues. CDR1 and CDR2 (germline): MNHEY, SMNVEV (reference sequence). The trim removed 2 bases at V and 2 bases at J, leaving 5 bases unmatched.

The J gene is TRBJ2-2, the V gene TRBV28; 8 bases map to TRBD1. Per germline, CDR1 MDHEN and CDR2 SYDVKM. The CDR3 covers 14 residues. V gave up 6 bases and J gave up 7 bases; unmatched junction bases: 7. The CDR3 nucleotides are TGTGCCAGCAGGGTGACAGGGGTCGGCGGGGAGCTGTTTTTT. Translated, it gives CASRVTGVGGELFF. Full variable domain (remainder filled in from reference TRBV28 and TRBJ2-2): DVKVTQSSRYLVKRTGEKVFLECVQDMDHENMFWYRQDPGLGLRLIYFSYDVKMKEKGDIPEGYSVSREKKERFSLILESASTNQTSMYLCASRVTGVGGELFFGEGSRLTVL.

The rearrangement uses TRBV6-2 or TRBV6-3 and TRBJ2-3; TRBD1 or TRBD2 may be the D gene (5 bases each). Trimming removed 6 bases at V and 10 bases at J, with 17 bases between. CDR3 length equals 13 residues. The V gene's germline CDR1 is MNHEY and CDR2 SVGEGT. DNA for the CDR3: TGTGCCAGCAGCTCCGGGACCCATGTTCCGCAGTATTTT. Its translation: CASSSGTHVPQYF.

This clonotype has a count of ten or more. This sequence joins TRBV3-1 and TRBJ2-3; D gene uncertain. The germline CDR1 and CDR2 sequences are LGHDT and YNNKEL (reference sequence). The CDR3 totals 14 residues. Trimming pared 0 bases from V and 4 bases from J, leaving 8 bases between. The CDR3 region is CASSQDLSADTQYF. CDR3 DNA: TGTGCCAGCAGCCAAGACCTGTCCGCAGATACGCAGTATTTT.

CDR3 loop: CASSRTGFSYGYTF. CDR3 in DNA: TGTGCCAGCAGTAGGACAGGGTTCAGCTATGGCTACACCTTC. The chain recombines TRBV27 with TRBJ1-2; 8 nucleotides align to TRBD1. Unmatched junction bases numbered 6, after V lost 5 bases and J lost 4 bases. CDR3 length: 14 amino acids. Germline lookup yields CDR1 MNHEY and CDR2 SMNVEV (reference sequence).

This clonotype came up a few times. The chain couples TRBV7-2 to TRBJ2-7, with TRBD2 identical over 8 bases. Per the germline V gene, CDR1 is SGHTA and CDR2 is FQGNSA. The CDR3 runs to 16 residues. V lost 2 bases to trimming and J lost 3 bases; unmatched junction nucleotides: 9. The DNA for the CDR3 is TGTGCCAGCAGCTTAAGGAGACTAGCGATTTTCTACGAGCAGTACTTC. Protein product: CASSLRRLAIFYEQYF.

This clonotype has a handful of counts. This chain links TRBV12-3 or TRBV12-4 with TRBJ2-5; 10 nucleotides agree with TRBD1. J lost 5 bases, V lost 10 bases, and 7 bases had no gene match. The CDR3 contains 13 residues. As DNA, the CDR3 is TGTGCCACCGCTCCGGGACAGGGGGAGACCCAGTACTTC. This gives the protein CATAPGQGETQYF.

This clonotype was seen many times. The rearrangement joins TRBV6-1 to TRBJ2-5; 10 bases map to TRBD2. The CDR3 contains 17 residues. J lost 1 base, V lost 5 bases, and 10 bases had no gene match. Germline CDR1 is MNHNS and CDR2 is SASEGT. Written as DNA, the CDR3 is TGTGCCAGCAGTCAGCGGGGAGCGGGAGGGCTCCAAGAGACCCAGTACTTC. It encodes CASSQRGAGGLQETQYF.